The 7 T cell receptor beta chains listed next were all sequenced from one sample in a study of blood T cell repertoires in COVID-19. TCRdb's copy holds only in-frame clones and misses some; the assay was immunoSEQ multiplex PCR. This sample has 150,000 to 200,000 clones, with around 73% found just once. The sequenced material came from PBMCs or T cells enriched from blood (not recorded which). These receptors all stem from a woman in her fifties or sixties who had recovered from COVID-19.

CDR3 sequence reads: CASSLWTGGDEQFF. The CDR3, as DNA: TGTGCCAGCAGCCTGTGGACAGGTGGGGATGAGCAGTTCTTC. The chain uses TRBV7-2 and TRBJ2-1; 7 nucleotides match TRBD1. The CDR3 covers 14 residues. Germline V lookup: CDR1 SGHTA, CDR2 FQGNSA. The J segment lost 8 bases and the V segment lost 5 bases, leaving 9 bases of the junction unmatched.

The V gene is TRBV12-3 or TRBV12-4, the J gene TRBJ1-5; D is possibly TRBD1 (5 bases). CDR3 size: 13 residues. Trimming took off 7 bases at V and 4 bases at J, with 11 bases between the two ends. This CDR3 is CASTLRENQPQHF. The CDR3, as DNA: TGTGCCAGCACTCTCAGGGAAAATCAGCCCCAGCATTTT.

The chain links TRBV29-1 to TRBJ2-5; 8 bases line up with TRBD2. CDR3 length equals 15 residues. V was clipped by 6 bases and J by 6 bases; unmatched bases: 15. CDR1 and CDR2 (germline): SQVTM, ANQGSEA. The DNA for the CDR3 is TGCAGCGTCACATCCGGGACTAGTATTGTCCAGACCCAGTACTTC. Translation: CSVTSGTSIVQTQYF.

The chain carries TRBV24-1 and TRBJ2-3; D might be TRBD1 (6 bases). Germline V gene lookup returns CDR1 KGHDR and CDR2 SFDVKD. V gave up 2 bases and J gave up 3 bases, with 29 bases separating them. This CDR3 is 21 amino acids long. The CDR3 here is CATSDCNQGIRRIRLTDTQYF. The CDR3 coding sequence is TGTGCCACCAGTGATTGTAACCAGGGGATTAGAAGGATTCGGTTAACAGATACGCAGTATTTT.

The chain joins TRBV4-1 to TRBJ1-4; weak D call: TRBD1 (6 bases). V shed 4 bases and J shed 4 bases, with 10 bases lying between them. This CDR3 contains 14 residues. CDR1 and CDR2 (germline): MGHRA, YSYEKL. The CDR3 sequence is CASSPDRYNEKLFF. CDR3 nucleotide sequence: TGCGCCAGCAGCCCGGACAGATATAATGAAAAACTGTTTTTT.

V and J are TRBV28 and TRBJ2-7; 9 bases align to TRBD2. The CDR3 sequence is 15 residues long. Germline lookup yields CDR1 MDHEN and CDR2 SYDVKM. Germline trimming cut 6 bases from V and 3 bases from J; bases unmatched to any gene: 9. CDR3 nucleotides: TGTGCCAGCAGACCGGAGACTAGCGGAAACTACGAGCAGTACTTC. Its translation: CASRPETSGNYEQYF.

This clone was detected once. The chain couples TRBV2 to TRBJ2-7; the D gene is possibly TRBD2 (5 bases). V lost 7 bases to trimming and J lost 1 base, with 11 bases between them. From germline, CDR1 is SNHLY and CDR2 FYNNEI. The CDR3 loop spans 13 amino acids. The CDR3 region has the DNA TGTGCCAGCAAGAGAACGGGATCCTACGAGCAGTACTTC. Residues: CASKRTGSYEQYF.